These T cell receptor beta chains were read from a single sample in a study of blood T cell repertoires in COVID-19. This table comes from immunoSEQ multiplex PCR, and its TCRdb copy is limited to in-frame clones, with some not included. The sample records around 500,000 clones, around 87% being singletons. The sequenced material came from PBMCs or T cells enriched from blood (not recorded which). All receptors derive from a woman aged 40 to 49 who had recovered from COVID-19. Each CDR3 is given with its conserved first and last residue. Fields, in order: D gene, clone size, V gene, J gene, CDR3 protein, CDR3 DNA. A D gene is named only where the DNA matches it firmly. For some rows the clone size is stated as once, few or many, or as a class when expanded; others skip it.

d_call: .
clone_size: .
v_call: TRBV19
j_call: TRBJ2-1
cdr3_aa: CASSIVGTLVYEQFF
cdr3_nt: TGTGCCAGTAGTATAGTAGGGACTCTCGTCTATGAGCAGTTCTTC

d_call: .
clone_size: .
v_call: TRBV9
j_call: TRBJ1-1
cdr3_aa: CASSLGGGTEAFF
cdr3_nt: TGTGCCAGCAGCCTCGGGGGAGGGACTGAAGCTTTCTTT

d_call: .
clone_size: .
v_call: TRBV7-2
j_call: TRBJ1-2
cdr3_aa: CASSSTTVYNGYTF
cdr3_nt: TGTGCCAGCAGTTCGACGACAGTTTATAATGGCTACACCTTC

d_call: TRBD2
clone_size: .
v_call: TRBV2
j_call: TRBJ2-3
cdr3_aa: CAIPGLAADTQYF
cdr3_nt: TGTGCCATCCCGGGACTAGCGGCGGATACGCAGTATTTT

d_call: TRBD2
clone_size: .
v_call: TRBV6-2/TRBV6-3
j_call: TRBJ2-1
cdr3_aa: CASSYLQGGAYNEQFF
cdr3_nt: TGTGCCAGCAGTTACTTGCAGGGAGGGGCCTACAATGAGCAGTTCTTC

d_call: TRBD1
clone_size: few
v_call: TRBV11-3
j_call: TRBJ1-1
cdr3_aa: CASSLLDRGPQREAFF
cdr3_nt: TGTGCCAGCAGCTTATTGGACAGGGGACCGCAAAGAGAAGCTTTCTTT

d_call: .
clone_size: .
v_call: TRBV2
j_call: TRBJ2-1
cdr3_aa: CASSETRYNEQFF
cdr3_nt: TGTGCCAGCAGTGAAACTAGATACAATGAGCAGTTCTTC

d_call: TRBD1
clone_size: once
v_call: TRBV19
j_call: TRBJ2-7
cdr3_aa: CASSTGQGYEQYF
cdr3_nt: TGTGCCAGTAGTACGGGACAGGGCTACGAGCAGTACTTC

d_call: TRBD2
clone_size: .
v_call: TRBV9
j_call: TRBJ2-3
cdr3_aa: CASSATGLAALTDTQYF
cdr3_nt: TGTGCCAGCAGCGCCACGGGACTAGCGGCCCTCACAGATACGCAGTATTTT

d_call: .
clone_size: .
v_call: TRBV3-1/TRBV3-2
j_call: TRBJ1-3
cdr3_aa: CASSPRQNGNTIYF
cdr3_nt: TGTGCCAGCAGCCCGAGACAGAATGGAAACACCATATATTTT

d_call: .
clone_size: .
v_call: TRBV25-1
j_call: TRBJ1-2
cdr3_aa: CASRDTGHYGYTF
cdr3_nt: TGTGCCAGCAGAGATACAGGACACTATGGCTACACCTTC

d_call: TRBD1
clone_size: .
v_call: TRBV6-5
j_call: TRBJ2-3
cdr3_aa: CASTRDRGGVGQYF
cdr3_nt: TGTGCCAGCACCCGGGACAGGGGTGGGGTGGGGCAGTATTTT

d_call: .
clone_size: .
v_call: TRBV15
j_call: TRBJ2-3
cdr3_aa: CAEVPQGITDTQYF
cdr3_nt: TGTGCCGAAGTCCCCCAGGGGATAACAGATACGCAGTATTTT

d_call: .
clone_size: .
v_call: TRBV6-5
j_call: TRBJ1-1
cdr3_aa: CASTPGYQNTEAFF
cdr3_nt: TGTGCCAGCACACCAGGGTATCAGAACACTGAAGCTTTCTTT

d_call: TRBD1
clone_size: .
v_call: TRBV30
j_call: TRBJ1-3
cdr3_aa: CASEEGAVGNTIYF
cdr3_nt: TGTGCCTCTGAGGAGGGGGCGGTTGGAAACACCATATATTTT

d_call: .
clone_size: .
v_call: TRBV24-1
j_call: TRBJ2-1
cdr3_aa: CATSDSKRGGYNEQFF
cdr3_nt: TGTGCCACCAGTGATTCTAAAAGGGGGGGGTACAATGAGCAGTTCTTC

d_call: .
clone_size: .
v_call: TRBV19
j_call: TRBJ1-3
cdr3_aa: CASSTTVGNTIYF
cdr3_nt: TGTGCCAGTAGCACGACAGTTGGAAACACCATATATTTT

d_call: .
clone_size: .
v_call: TRBV4-2
j_call: TRBJ1-1
cdr3_aa: CASSQVQIMNTEAFF
cdr3_nt: TGTGCCAGCAGCCAAGTGCAGATCATGAACACTGAAGCTTTCTTT

d_call: TRBD2
clone_size: .
v_call: TRBV19
j_call: TRBJ2-3
cdr3_aa: CASSLTWRERVLDTQYF
cdr3_nt: TGTGCCAGTAGTTTGACCTGGCGGGAGAGGGTTCTAGATACGCAGTATTTT

d_call: .
clone_size: .
v_call: TRBV5-4
j_call: TRBJ2-3
cdr3_aa: CASSSGLITDTQYF
cdr3_nt: TGTGCCAGCAGCTCCGGACTGATCACAGATACGCAGTATTTT

d_call: .
clone_size: .
v_call: TRBV6-5
j_call: TRBJ2-7
cdr3_aa: CASSRGYEQYF
cdr3_nt: TGTGCCAGCAGTAGGGGGTACGAGCAGTACTTC

d_call: TRBD1
clone_size: .
v_call: TRBV27
j_call: TRBJ2-7
cdr3_aa: CASRNGQGNNDEQYF
cdr3_nt: TGTGCCAGCAGGAACGGACAGGGGAATAATGACGAGCAGTACTTC

d_call: TRBD2
clone_size: .
v_call: TRBV29-1
j_call: TRBJ2-3
cdr3_aa: CSVDSSGRDDTDTQYF
cdr3_nt: TGCAGCGTTGACAGTAGCGGGAGGGACGACACAGATACGCAGTATTTT

d_call: TRBD1
clone_size: .
v_call: TRBV9
j_call: TRBJ2-1
cdr3_aa: CASSVDPGTGNDNEQFF
cdr3_nt: TGTGCCAGCAGCGTAGATCCGGGGACAGGGAACGACAATGAGCAGTTCTTC

d_call: TRBD1
clone_size: .
v_call: TRBV7-9
j_call: TRBJ1-3
cdr3_aa: CASSEYRGSSGNTIYF
cdr3_nt: TGTGCCAGCAGCGAATACAGGGGATCCTCTGGAAACACCATATATTTT

d_call: TRBD2
clone_size: once
v_call: TRBV14
j_call: TRBJ2-2
cdr3_aa: CASSPQPGLVNTGELFF
cdr3_nt: TGTGCCAGCAGCCCTCAGCCGGGACTAGTGAACACCGGGGAGCTGTTTTTT

d_call: .
clone_size: .
v_call: TRBV7-9
j_call: TRBJ1-3
cdr3_aa: CASSPLWGRENTIYF
cdr3_nt: TGTGCCAGCAGCCCTCTCTGGGGGCGTGAAAACACCATATATTTT

d_call: .
clone_size: once
v_call: TRBV11-3
j_call: TRBJ1-1
cdr3_aa: CASSPGGAMNTEAFF
cdr3_nt: TGTGCCAGCAGCCCCGGTGGGGCAATGAACACTGAAGCTTTCTTT

d_call: TRBD1
clone_size: .
v_call: TRBV6-5
j_call: TRBJ1-6
cdr3_aa: CASRRGPYNSPLHF
cdr3_nt: TGTGCCAGCAGAAGGGGGCCCTATAATTCACCCCTCCACTTT

d_call: .
clone_size: .
v_call: TRBV6-5
j_call: TRBJ1-1
cdr3_aa: CATRLADGGTEAFF
cdr3_nt: TGTGCCACCCGACTCGCTGATGGAGGCACTGAAGCTTTCTTT

d_call: TRBD1
clone_size: .
v_call: TRBV10-2
j_call: TRBJ2-7
cdr3_aa: CASSGLGQGAYEQYF
cdr3_nt: TGCGCCAGCAGTGGGTTGGGGCAGGGGGCATACGAGCAGTACTTC

d_call: .
clone_size: few
v_call: TRBV4-2
j_call: TRBJ1-3
cdr3_aa: CASSQVSDTRSGNTIYF
cdr3_nt: TGTGCCAGCAGCCAAGTTTCTGACACCCGCTCTGGAAACACCATATATTTT

d_call: TRBD2
clone_size: .
v_call: TRBV5-6
j_call: TRBJ2-7
cdr3_aa: CASSYGTSGLPYEQYF
cdr3_nt: TGTGCCAGCAGCTATGGGACTAGCGGGCTTCCCTACGAGCAGTACTTC

d_call: TRBD1
clone_size: .
v_call: TRBV5-4
j_call: TRBJ2-7
cdr3_aa: CASSPGGQGGGEQYF
cdr3_nt: TGTGCCAGCAGCCCGGGGGGACAGGGAGGGGGCGAGCAGTACTTC

d_call: TRBD2
clone_size: once
v_call: TRBV2
j_call: TRBJ2-5
cdr3_aa: CASRWASGGETQYF
cdr3_nt: TGTGCCAGCAGATGGGCTAGCGGGGGAGAGACCCAGTACTTC

d_call: .
clone_size: .
v_call: TRBV7-2
j_call: TRBJ1-5
cdr3_aa: CASSLETGYNQPQHF
cdr3_nt: TGTGCCAGCAGCTTAGAGACAGGTTACAATCAGCCCCAGCATTTT

d_call: .
clone_size: .
v_call: TRBV30
j_call: TRBJ2-2
cdr3_aa: CAWRGGPPNTGELFF
cdr3_nt: TGTGCCTGGAGAGGGGGACCCCCGAACACCGGGGAGCTGTTTTTT

d_call: TRBD1
clone_size: once
v_call: TRBV6-5
j_call: TRBJ1-2
cdr3_aa: CASSPRDRGNYGYTF
cdr3_nt: TGTGCCAGCAGTCCCCGGGACAGGGGAAACTATGGCTACACCTTC

d_call: TRBD1
clone_size: .
v_call: TRBV10-3
j_call: TRBJ1-3
cdr3_aa: CASGQGRSGNTIYF
cdr3_nt: TGTGCCAGTGGACAGGGACGCTCTGGAAACACCATATATTTT

d_call: .
clone_size: .
v_call: TRBV29-1
j_call: TRBJ2-1
cdr3_aa: CSTDRNNEQFF
cdr3_nt: TGCAGCACCGACAGGAACAATGAGCAGTTCTTC

d_call: TRBD1
clone_size: once
v_call: TRBV12-3/TRBV12-4
j_call: TRBJ2-4
cdr3_aa: CASSLGPGQGGYF
cdr3_nt: TGTGCCAGCAGTTTAGGGCCGGGACAGGGGGGCTACTTC

d_call: .
clone_size: .
v_call: TRBV18
j_call: TRBJ1-2
cdr3_aa: CASSPPGDTGGYTF
cdr3_nt: TGTGCCAGCTCACCACCGGGGGACACGGGTGGCTACACCTTC

d_call: TRBD1
clone_size: .
v_call: TRBV3-1/TRBV3-2
j_call: TRBJ1-1
cdr3_aa: CASSQRTGSTEAFF
cdr3_nt: TGTGCCAGCAGCCAGCGGACAGGGTCAACTGAAGCTTTCTTT

d_call: .
clone_size: .
v_call: TRBV27
j_call: TRBJ1-2
cdr3_aa: CASSFGGETLLVGYTF
cdr3_nt: TGTGCCAGCAGTTTCGGGGGTGAGACCCTCCTTGTGGGCTACACCTTC

d_call: .
clone_size: .
v_call: TRBV6-6
j_call: TRBJ2-7
cdr3_aa: CASSYSTASQYF
cdr3_nt: TGTGCCAGCAGTTACTCGACTGCCTCGCAGTACTTC

d_call: .
clone_size: .
v_call: TRBV27
j_call: TRBJ1-1
cdr3_aa: CASSFSEGDTEAFF
cdr3_nt: TGTGCCAGCAGTTTCTCCGAGGGAGACACTGAAGCTTTCTTT

d_call: .
clone_size: .
v_call: TRBV7-2
j_call: TRBJ2-7
cdr3_aa: CASSFQTDTYEQYF
cdr3_nt: TGTGCCAGCAGCTTCCAAACAGATACCTACGAGCAGTACTTC

d_call: TRBD2
clone_size: .
v_call: TRBV4-3
j_call: TRBJ2-7
cdr3_aa: CASSQAARTSAYEQYF
cdr3_nt: TGCGCCAGCAGCCAAGCGGCACGGACTAGTGCCTACGAGCAGTACTTC